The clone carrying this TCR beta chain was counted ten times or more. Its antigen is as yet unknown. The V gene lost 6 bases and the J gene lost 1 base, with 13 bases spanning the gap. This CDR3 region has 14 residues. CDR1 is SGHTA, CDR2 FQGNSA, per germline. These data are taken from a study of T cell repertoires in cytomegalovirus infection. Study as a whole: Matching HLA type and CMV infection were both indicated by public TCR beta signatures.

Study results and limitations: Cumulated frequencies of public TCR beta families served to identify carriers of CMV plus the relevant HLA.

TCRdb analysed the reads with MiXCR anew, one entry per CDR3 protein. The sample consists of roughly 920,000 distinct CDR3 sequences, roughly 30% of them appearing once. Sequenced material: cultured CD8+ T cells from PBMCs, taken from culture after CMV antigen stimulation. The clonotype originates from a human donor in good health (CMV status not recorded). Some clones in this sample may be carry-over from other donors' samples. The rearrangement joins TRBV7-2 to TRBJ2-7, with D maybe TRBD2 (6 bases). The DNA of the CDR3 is TGTGCCAGCAGTCACGGGACTGGGTCCTACGAGCAGTACGTC. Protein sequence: CASSHGTGSYEQYV.